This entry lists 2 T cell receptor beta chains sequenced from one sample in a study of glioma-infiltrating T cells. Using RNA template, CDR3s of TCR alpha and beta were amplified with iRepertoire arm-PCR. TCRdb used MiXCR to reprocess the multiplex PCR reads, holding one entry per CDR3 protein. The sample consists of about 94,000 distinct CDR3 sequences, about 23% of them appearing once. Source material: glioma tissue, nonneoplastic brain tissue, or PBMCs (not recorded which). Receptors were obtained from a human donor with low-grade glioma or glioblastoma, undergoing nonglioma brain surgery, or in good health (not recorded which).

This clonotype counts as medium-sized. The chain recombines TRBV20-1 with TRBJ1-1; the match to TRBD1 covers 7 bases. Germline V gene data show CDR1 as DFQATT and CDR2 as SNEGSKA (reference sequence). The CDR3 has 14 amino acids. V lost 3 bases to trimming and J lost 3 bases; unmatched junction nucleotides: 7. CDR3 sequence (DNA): TGCAGTGCTAGCGCTTTAACAGGGGACACTGAAGCTTTCTTT. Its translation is CSASALTGDTEAFF.

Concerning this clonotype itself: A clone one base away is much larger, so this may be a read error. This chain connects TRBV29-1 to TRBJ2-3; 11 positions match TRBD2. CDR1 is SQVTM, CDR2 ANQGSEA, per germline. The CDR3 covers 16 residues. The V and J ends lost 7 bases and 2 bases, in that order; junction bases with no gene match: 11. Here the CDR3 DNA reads TGCAGCGACGGAGCCGGGACTAGCGGATACACAGATACGCAGTATTTT. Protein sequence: CSDGAGTSGYTDTQYF.